These 26 T cell receptor beta chains originate from one sample sequenced in a study of shared clonotypes between healthy human individuals. CD45RO-negative, CCR7-positively selected cells formed the naive CD8 fraction, excluding terminally differentiated effector memory CD45RA+ cells. Only in-frame clones appear in the TCRdb table, and some are missing; sequencing was by immunoSEQ multiplex PCR. Of 760,000 or so clones listed, 96% were seen once; the top ten hold about 0.25%. Source material: naive CD8+ T cells sorted from blood. All receptors come from a man aged 25-40 years in good health.

CDR3: CATGQGSDTQYF. In DNA form, the CDR3 reads TGTGCCACCGGACAGGGGTCAGATACGCAGTATTTT. The gene calls are TRBV15 and TRBJ2-3, with 9 bases identical to TRBD1. CDR1 is LNHNV, CDR2 YYDKDF, per germline (reference sequence). The CDR3 runs to 12 residues. J lost 4 bases, V lost 8 bases, and 1 base had no gene match.

The gene calls are TRBV4-1 and TRBJ2-5, with a tentative D call TRBD2 (6 bases). This CDR3 is 14 amino acids long. V was shortened by 1 base and J by 5 bases, with 11 bases between the two germline ends. Looked up from germline, CDR1 is MGHRA and CDR2 is YSYEKL. CDR3 DNA sequence: TGCGCCAGCAGCCAAGGGGCTAGCGCGGAGACCCAGTACTTC. It codes for CASSQGASAETQYF.

The chain has TRBV7-9 and TRBJ2-7; 7 bases map to TRBD1. This CDR3 has 14 amino acids. Germline trimming cut 3 bases from V and 2 bases from J; bases unmatched to any gene: 4. Germline V gene lookup returns CDR1 SEHNR and CDR2 FQNEAQ (reference sequence). The CDR3 sequence: CASSFEQGPYEQYF. The CDR3 DNA is TGTGCCAGCAGCTTTGAACAGGGGCCCTACGAGCAGTACTTC. Full variable domain (missing parts from reference TRBV7-9 and TRBJ2-7): DTGVSQNPRHKITKRGQNVTFRCDPISEHNRLYWYRQTLGQGPEFLTYFQNEAQLEKSRLLSDRFSAERPKGSFSTLEIQRTEQGDSAMYLCASSFEQGPYEQYFGPGTRLTVT.

The gene calls are TRBV7-8 and TRBJ2-1; TRBD2 matches at 11 bases. Per the germline V gene, CDR1 is SGHVS and CDR2 is FQNEAQ. After removal of 0 bases from V and 2 bases from J, the junction contained 3 bases not matched to a gene. The CDR3 consists of 17 residues. CDR3 sequence: CASSLARGLAAYNEQFF. The CDR3 nucleotides read TGTGCCAGCAGCTTAGCGCGGGGACTAGCGGCCTACAATGAGCAGTTCTTC. The whole variable domain, filled in from reference TRBV7-8 and TRBJ2-1, reads GAGVSQSPRYKVAKRGQDVALRCDPISGHVSLFWYQQALGQGPEFLTYFQNEAQLDKSGLPSDRFFAERPEGSVSTLKIQRTQQEDSAVYLCASSLARGLAAYNEQFFGPGTRLTVL.

This clone was detected once. The V gene is TRBV27, the J gene TRBJ1-5; TRBD1 aligns across 7 bases. The CDR3 runs 15 residues. V was clipped by 6 bases and J by 1 base; unmatched bases: 6. Germline loops: CDR1 MNHEY, CDR2 SMNVEV (reference sequence). CDR3 bases: TGTGCCAGCAGCACCGGACAGGACAGCAATCAGCCCCAGCATTTT. Residues: CASSTGQDSNQPQHF.

The V call is TRBV5-6, the J call TRBJ2-7; TRBD1 matches 7 bases. This CDR3 contains 14 residues. Germline CDR1 reads SGHDT; CDR2 reads YYEEEE. With V trimmed by 0 bases and J by 2 bases, 2 bases remained unmatched. The CDR3: CASSLAQGAYEQYF. DNA of the CDR3: TGTGCCAGCAGCTTGGCTCAGGGGGCCTACGAGCAGTACTTC.

J is TRBJ2-5 and V is TRBV7-2; 7 positions match TRBD2. With V trimmed by 3 bases and J by 3 bases, 1 base remained unmatched. Germline CDR1 SGHTA, CDR2 FQGNSA. This CDR3 has 13 residues. CDR3 coding DNA: TGTGCCAGCAGCTTGCTAGCGGAAGAGACCCAGTACTTC. It encodes CASSLLAEETQYF.

The gene calls are TRBV19 and TRBJ1-5; 11 nucleotides line up with TRBD1. Germline-derived CDR1 and CDR2 are LNHDA and SQIVND (reference sequence). Unmatched junction bases numbered 6, after V lost 7 bases and J lost 4 bases. The CDR3 consists of 15 residues. CDR3 DNA sequence: TGTGCCAGTAAGACGGACAGGGGGCTTAATCAGCCCCAGCATTTT. It encodes CASKTDRGLNQPQHF.

This chain connects TRBV4-1 to TRBJ2-7; no clear D gene. The CDR3 runs to 15 residues. Trimming left V 1 base short and J 2 bases short, with 12 bases between. Per germline, CDR1 MGHRA and CDR2 YSYEKL. The CDR3 loop reads CASSQVKSAPYEQYF. Here the CDR3 DNA reads TGCGCCAGCAGCCAAGTTAAAAGCGCACCCTACGAGCAGTACTTC.

The V gene is TRBV14, the J gene TRBJ2-3; the D gene is possibly TRBD2 (5 bases). Per the germline V gene, CDR1 is SGHDN and CDR2 is FVKESK. CDR3 length equals 14 residues. Trimming cost V 2 bases and J 2 bases, with 8 bases left between them. CDR3 sequence: CASSQWLATDTQYF. The DNA of the CDR3 is TGTGCCAGCAGCCAATGGCTAGCCACAGATACGCAGTATTTT.

The V gene is TRBV5-4, the J gene TRBJ2-3; D is unresolved. This CDR3 contains 16 residues. V shed 5 bases and J shed 2 bases, with 18 bases lying between them. The germline V gene has CDR1 SGHNT and CDR2 YYREEE (reference sequence). For the CDR3, the DNA is TGTGCCAGCAGGGACGCGGCGCGACACCTCACAGATACGCAGTATTTT. Its translation is CASRDAARHLTDTQYF.

A word on this clone: The junction and the germline gene differ at one end; a read error may be behind it. The V and J genes are TRBV19 and TRBJ2-2; TRBD1 aligns across 8 bases. This CDR3 has 15 amino acids. CDR1 is LNHDA and CDR2 is SQIVND in the germline V gene (reference sequence). The CDR3 reads CASSISRTGTGELFF. In nucleotides, the CDR3 is TGTGCCAGTAGTATATCTAGGACAGGGACCGGTGAGCTGTTTTTT.

The V gene is TRBV10-2, the J gene TRBJ2-2; D perhaps matches TRBD2 (6 bases). Looked up from germline, CDR1 is WSHSY and CDR2 is SAAADI. The CDR3 consists of 16 residues. V lost 5 bases to trimming and J lost 0 bases, with 13 bases between them. In DNA, the CDR3 is TGCGCCAGCAGTATGGTAGCGGAAGCGAACACCGGGGAGCTGTTTTTT. Translating it yields CASSMVAEANTGELFF.

The chain couples TRBV28 to TRBJ2-7; D perhaps matches TRBD1 (5 bases). The germline V gene encodes CDR1 MDHEN and CDR2 SYDVKM. This CDR3 has 14 amino acids. Deletions cut 5 bases from V and 0 bases from J, with 11 bases between. This chain's CDR3 is CASSRQLASYEQYF. CDR3 nucleotide sequence: TGTGCCAGCAGTCGACAGCTTGCCTCCTACGAGCAGTACTTC.

V gene TRBV10-3 combines with J gene TRBJ2-6, with a possible D match to TRBD2 (5 bases). The CDR3 runs to 18 residues. V lost 5 bases, J lost 1 base, and 18 bases lay in between. The V gene's germline CDR1 is ENHRY and CDR2 SYGVKD. Written as DNA, the CDR3 is TGTGCCATCAGTACAACTCGGGATGAACCGTCTGGGGCCAACGTCCTGACTTTC. It encodes CAISTTRDEPSGANVLTF.

The chain links TRBV27 to TRBJ2-7, with 7 bases aligning to TRBD2. This CDR3 has 14 amino acids. Trimming cost V 8 bases and J 7 bases; bases outside gene matches: 14. The germline V gene encodes CDR1 MNHEY and CDR2 SMNVEV (reference sequence). The CDR3 here is CASSFGGGAWEQYF. The CDR3 DNA follows: TGTGCCAGCTCCTTTGGGGGAGGGGCTTGGGAGCAGTACTTC.

As regards this clone: Other DNA sequences of this sample code for an identical CDR3. The rearrangement uses TRBV4-3 and TRBJ2-7, with TRBD2 matching 12 bases. V dropped 1 base and J dropped 4; count of bases not matched to a gene: 2. CDR1 is LGHNA and CDR2 is YSLEER in the germline V gene. The CDR3 contains 15 residues. The CDR3 DNA is TGCGCCAGCAGCCAAGTTCTAGCGGGAGGGTACGAGCAGTACTTC. It encodes CASSQVLAGGYEQYF.

This clone was found once. The chain links TRBV15 to TRBJ2-1, with TRBD2 identical over 13 bases. V trimming: 0 bases; J trimming: 7 bases; junction bases outside the gene matches: 6. The V gene's germline CDR1 is LNHNV and CDR2 YYDKDF (reference sequence). CDR3 length equals 17 residues. The CDR3 DNA sequence: TGTGCCACCAGCAGAGAAGGGGGACTAGCGGGATTGAATGAGCAGTTCTTC. Translation gives CATSREGGLAGLNEQFF. Combining the CDR3 with reference TRBV15 and TRBJ2-1 gives the whole variable domain DAMVIQNPRYQVTQFGKPVTLSCSQTLNHNVMYWYQQKSSQAPKLLFHYYDKDFNNEADTPDNFQSRRPNTSFCFLDIRSPGLGDTAMYLCATSREGGLAGLNEQFFGPGTRLTVL.

This clone has a single count. The chain carries TRBV7-3 and TRBJ2-2, with D possibly TRBD1 on 5 matching bases. Germline CDR1 and CDR2: SGHTA and FQGTGA. The CDR3 covers 13 residues. Trimming stripped 6 bases from V and 5 bases from J, with 10 bases between. The CDR3 DNA follows: TGTGCCAGCAGTTGGACACAAACCGGGGAGCTGTTTTTT. It codes for CASSWTQTGELFF. Using reference TRBV7-3 and TRBJ2-2 for the parts outside the CDR3, the full variable domain is GAGVSQTPSNKVTEKGKYVELRCDPISGHTALYWYRQSLGQGPEFLIYFQGTGAADDSGLPNDRFFAVRPEGSVSTLKIQRTERGDSAVYLCASSWTQTGELFFGEGSRLTVL.

This chain uses TRBV5-1 with TRBJ2-5; no clear D gene. Germline assignment: CDR1 SGHRS and CDR2 YFSETQ. V was trimmed by 7 bases and J by 1 base, leaving 8 bases between them. This CDR3 contains 12 residues. CDR3 coding DNA: TGCGCCAGCGGGGTAGCCCAAGAGACCCAGTACTTC. It is translated as CASGVAQETQYF.

The chain employs TRBV5-5 and TRBJ1-5; 7 nucleotides match TRBD1. The CDR3 is made up of 14 amino acids. CDR1 and CDR2 from the germline V gene are SGHKS and YYEKEE (reference sequence). The junction had 7 bases not matched to a gene; V was cut back by 4 bases and J by 6 bases. The CDR3 sequence: CASSQSGGGQPQHF. CDR3 nucleotides: TGTGCCAGCAGCCAATCAGGGGGAGGTCAGCCCCAGCATTTT. The full variable domain, rest sourced from reference TRBV5-5 and TRBJ1-5, is DAGVTQSPTHLIKTRGQQVTLRCSPISGHKSVSWYQQVLGQGPQFIFQYYEKEERGRGNFPDRFSARQFPNYSSELNVNALLLGDSALYLCASSQSGGGQPQHFGDGTRLSIL.

This clone was counted a single time. The chain employs TRBV5-1 and TRBJ2-1; D unresolved. V lost 3 bases and J 0 bases, leaving 10 bases between the germline ends. Germline lookup yields CDR1 SGHRS and CDR2 YFSETQ. CDR3 size: 15 residues. The CDR3 nucleotides read TGCGCCAGCAGCTCTTCCCGAAGCTCCTACAATGAGCAGTTCTTC. It is translated as CASSSSRSSYNEQFF.

J is TRBJ2-2 and V is TRBV6-5; TRBD2 matches at 12 bases. CDR1 is MNHEY and CDR2 is SVGAGI in the germline V gene. V shed 3 bases, J shed 7 bases, and the junction held 3 bases outside the gene matches. This CDR3 is built from 15 residues. The CDR3 spells CASSYWTSGNGELFF. In DNA form, the CDR3 reads TGTGCCAGCAGTTATTGGACTAGCGGGAACGGGGAGCTGTTTTTT.

The chain carries TRBV30 and TRBJ1-4; D perhaps matches TRBD1 (5 bases). Germline V CDR1 and CDR2: GTSNPN, SVGIG (reference sequence). The CDR3 runs 12 residues. V was cut by 0 bases and J by 12 bases, with 11 bases left in between. CDR3 sequence: CAWSVGGVELFF. The CDR3 nucleotides are TGTGCCTGGAGTGTTGGGGGGGTGGAACTGTTTTTT. Using reference TRBV30 and TRBJ1-4 for the parts outside the CDR3, the full variable domain is SQTIHQWPATLVQPVGSPLSLECTVEGTSNPNLYWYRQAAGRGLQLLFYSVGIGQISSEVPQNLSASRPQDRQFILSSKKLLLSDSGFYLCAWSVGGVELFFGSGTQLSVL.

The chain links TRBV14 to TRBJ2-1; unclear D gene. V lost 4 bases and J lost 0, with 7 bases in between. This CDR3 spans 14 amino acids. Germline assignment: CDR1 SGHDN and CDR2 FVKESK. The CDR3 DNA reads as TGTGCCAGCAGCCCCGGATACTCCTACAATGAGCAGTTCTTC. It translates to CASSPGYSYNEQFF.

As DNA, the CDR3 is TGTGCCATCAGTGAGAGTCCAGGTCGGGATGAGCAGTTCTTC. Translated: CAISESPGRDEQFF. The chain links TRBV10-3 to TRBJ2-1; the D is unclear. V was pared by 2 bases and J by 8 bases, with 13 bases between. Germline V gene data show CDR1 as ENHRY and CDR2 as SYGVKD. This CDR3 has 14 residues.